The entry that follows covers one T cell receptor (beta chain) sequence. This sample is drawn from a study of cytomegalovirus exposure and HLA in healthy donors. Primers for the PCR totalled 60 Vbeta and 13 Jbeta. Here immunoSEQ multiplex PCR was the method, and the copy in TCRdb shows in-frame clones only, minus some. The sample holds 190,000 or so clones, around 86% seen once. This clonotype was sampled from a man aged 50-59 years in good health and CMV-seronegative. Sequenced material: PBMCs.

Here the CDR3 DNA reads TGTGCCAGCAGCTTAGGGGTTGGGAGAGAGACCCAGTACTTC. Its protein product is CASSLGVGRETQYF. This chain uses TRBV11-3 with TRBJ2-5, with D possibly being TRBD2 (5 bases). Trimming removed 1 base from V and 4 bases from J, with 10 bases in between. Germline V gene sequence: CDR1 SGHNT, CDR2 YENEEA. The CDR3 consists of 14 residues. The whole variable domain, remainder taken from reference TRBV11-3 and TRBJ2-5, is EAGVVQSPRYKIIEKKQPVAFWCNPISGHNTLYWYLQNLGQGPELLIRYENEEAVDDSQLPKDRFSAERLKGVDSTLKIQPAELGDSAVYLCASSLGVGRETQYFGPGTRLLVL.